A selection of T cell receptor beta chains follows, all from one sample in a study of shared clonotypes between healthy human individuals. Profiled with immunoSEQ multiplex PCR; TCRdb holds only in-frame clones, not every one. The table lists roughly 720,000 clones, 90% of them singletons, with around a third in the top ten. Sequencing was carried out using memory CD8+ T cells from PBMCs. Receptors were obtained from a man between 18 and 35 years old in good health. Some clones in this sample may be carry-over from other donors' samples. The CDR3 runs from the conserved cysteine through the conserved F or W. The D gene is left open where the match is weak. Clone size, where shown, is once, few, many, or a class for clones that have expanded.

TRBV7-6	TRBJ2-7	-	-	CASSFSSYEQYF	TGTGCCAGCAGCTTTAGCTCCTACGAGCAGTACTTC
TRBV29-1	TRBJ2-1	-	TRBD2	CSVGIRLAGGPGQFF	TGCAGCGTTGGTATTCGGCTAGCGGGAGGGCCAGGGCAGTTCTTC
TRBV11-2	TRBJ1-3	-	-	CASSLEFRSSGNTIYF	TGTGCCAGCAGCTTAGAATTCCGGAGCTCTGGAAACACCATATATTTT
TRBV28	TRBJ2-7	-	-	CASSFAPTFLLSYEQYF	TGTGCCAGCAGTTTTGCCCCGACATTTCTACTATCCTACGAGCAGTACTTC
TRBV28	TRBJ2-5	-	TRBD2	CAMISGTAISRGSLAGLEETQYF	TGTGCCATGATATCAGGGACGGCTATCTCCAGGGGGTCTCTAGCGGGATTAGAAGAGACCCAGTACTTC
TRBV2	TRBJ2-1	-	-	CASSVKQFF	TGTGCCAGCAGTGTGAAGCAGTTCTTC
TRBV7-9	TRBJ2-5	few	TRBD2	CASSPWTSGRDRETQYF	TGTGCCAGCAGCCCTTGGACTAGCGGGAGGGATCGGGAGACCCAGTACTTC
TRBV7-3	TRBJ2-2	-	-	CASSSSSGELFF	TGTGCCAGCAGCTCCTCTTCCGGGGAGCTGTTTTTT
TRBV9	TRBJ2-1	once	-	CASSVTGYNEQFF	TGTGCCAGCAGCGTAACCGGGTACAATGAGCAGTTCTTC
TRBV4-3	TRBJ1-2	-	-	CASSPHRRQLANYGYTF	TGCGCCAGCAGCCCCCACAGGAGACAATTAGCTAACTATGGCTACACCTTC